The clone carrying this T cell receptor (beta chain) was seen more than once but under ten times. What it binds is not known. Per germline, CDR1 LNHDA and CDR2 SQIVND (reference sequence). V dropped 2 bases and J dropped 3 bases, with 14 bases sitting between them. This CDR3 contains 16 residues. Sequenced by immunoSEQ multiplex PCR; TCRdb stores in-frame clones only, minus some. This sample has 300,000 to 400,000 clones, with over 60% found just once. The sample is drawn from a study of cytotoxic CD8 clonotypes in ibrutinib-treated CLL. Overall study context: Partial responses numbered roughly 25 and complete responses 2; after a median around 68 months, roughly 14 stayed remitted and approximately 12 progressed.

General observations from the study: Baseline clonality, higher than in age-matched healthy donors, tracked circulating CD8+ T-cell counts. Public clonotypes occurred uncommonly; on treatment, they contracted or remained stable.

The rearrangement links TRBV19 to TRBJ2-1, with D possibly matching TRBD2 (6 bases). The TCR comes from a human donor with chronic lymphocytic leukemia. The sample in question was PBMCs, obtained after 36 months of ibrutinib treatment. CDR3 bases: TGTGCCAGTAGTATATGGAGCGGGTGGGTCTACAATGAGCAGTTCTTC. It specifies CASSIWSGWVYNEQFF.